This TCR beta chain originates from a study of blood T cell repertoires in COVID-19. In the study overall: The origin of the acute and convalescent COVID-19 samples was the United States, Italy and Spain. The analysed material was cDNA or gDNA that came from T cells, B-cell-depleted T cells, or PBMCs.

This clone was picked up one time. As handled by the study authors: By means of reference gene primer amplification, nucleated cell counts were estimated. Measured with immunoSEQ multiplex PCR; TCRdb has only the in-frame clones, and not every one. V, J and clone size are those of that table, while D and trimming were read from the DNA. This sample has about 200,000 clones, with approximately 80% found just once. V shed 1 base and J shed 2 bases, with 6 bases lying between them. The CDR3 has 13 amino acids. Germline V gene data show CDR1 as SGHNT and CDR2 as YENEEA. The chain couples TRBV11-3 to TRBJ2-7; possibly TRBD1 for D (6 bases). The TCR originated in a man aged 35 to 55 with acute or convalescent COVID-19. The material sequenced was peripheral blood. This CDR3 reads CASSLGGPYEQYF. CDR3 DNA: TGTGCCAGCAGCTTAGGGGGGCCCTACGAGCAGTACTTC. Drawing the rest from reference TRBV11-3 and TRBJ2-7, the complete variable domain is EAGVVQSPRYKIIEKKQPVAFWCNPISGHNTLYWYLQNLGQGPELLIRYENEEAVDDSQLPKDRFSAERLKGVDSTLKIQPAELGDSAVYLCASSLGGPYEQYFGPGTRLTVT.